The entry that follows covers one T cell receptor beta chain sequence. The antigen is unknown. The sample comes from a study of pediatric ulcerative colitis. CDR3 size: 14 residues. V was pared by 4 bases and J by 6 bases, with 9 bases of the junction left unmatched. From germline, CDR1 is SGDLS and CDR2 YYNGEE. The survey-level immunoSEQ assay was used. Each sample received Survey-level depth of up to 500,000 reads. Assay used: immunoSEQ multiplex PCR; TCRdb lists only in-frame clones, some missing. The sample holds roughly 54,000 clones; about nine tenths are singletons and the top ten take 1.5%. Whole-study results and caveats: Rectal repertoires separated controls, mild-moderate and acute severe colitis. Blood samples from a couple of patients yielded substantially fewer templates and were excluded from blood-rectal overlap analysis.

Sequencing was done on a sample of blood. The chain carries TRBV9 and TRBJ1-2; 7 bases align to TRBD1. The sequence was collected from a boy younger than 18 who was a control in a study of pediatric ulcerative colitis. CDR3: CASSSGQPGDGYTF. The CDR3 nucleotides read TGTGCCAGCAGCTCGGGACAGCCTGGGGATGGCTACACCTTC.